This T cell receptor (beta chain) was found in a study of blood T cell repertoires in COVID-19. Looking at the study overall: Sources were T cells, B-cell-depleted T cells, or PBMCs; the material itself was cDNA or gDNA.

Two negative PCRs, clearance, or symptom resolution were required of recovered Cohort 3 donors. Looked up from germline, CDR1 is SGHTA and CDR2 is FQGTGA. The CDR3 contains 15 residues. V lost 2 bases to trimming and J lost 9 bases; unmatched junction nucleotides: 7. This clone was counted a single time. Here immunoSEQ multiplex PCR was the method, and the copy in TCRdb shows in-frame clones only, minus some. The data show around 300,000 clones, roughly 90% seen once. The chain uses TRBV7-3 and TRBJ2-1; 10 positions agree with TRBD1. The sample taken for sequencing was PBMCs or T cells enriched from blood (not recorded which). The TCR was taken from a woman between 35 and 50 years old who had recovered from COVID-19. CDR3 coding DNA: TGTGCCAGCAGCTTACTGGGGGACAGGGGCCCTGAGCAGTTCTTC. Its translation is CASSLLGDRGPEQFF.